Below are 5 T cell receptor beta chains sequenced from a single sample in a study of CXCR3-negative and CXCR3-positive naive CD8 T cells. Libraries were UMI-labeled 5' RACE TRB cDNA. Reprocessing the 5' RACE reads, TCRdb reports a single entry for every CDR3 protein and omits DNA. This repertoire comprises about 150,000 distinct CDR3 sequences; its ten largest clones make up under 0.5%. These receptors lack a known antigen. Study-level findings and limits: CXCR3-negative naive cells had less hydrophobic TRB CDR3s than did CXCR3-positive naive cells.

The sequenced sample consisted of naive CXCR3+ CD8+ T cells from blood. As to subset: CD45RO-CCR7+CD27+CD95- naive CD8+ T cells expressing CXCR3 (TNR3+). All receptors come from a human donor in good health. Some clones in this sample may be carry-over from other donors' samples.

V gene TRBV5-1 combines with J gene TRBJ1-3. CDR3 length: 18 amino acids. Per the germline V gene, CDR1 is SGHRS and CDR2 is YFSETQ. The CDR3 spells CASSLDFVGQGSGNTIYF.

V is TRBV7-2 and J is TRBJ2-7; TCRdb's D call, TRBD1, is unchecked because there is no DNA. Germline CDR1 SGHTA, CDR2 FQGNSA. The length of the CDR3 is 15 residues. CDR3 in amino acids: CASSPTGQEVAWQYF.

The CDR3 sequence is CSVAALNSYEQYF. The rearrangement links TRBV29-1 to TRBJ2-7. The CDR3 has 13 residues. Germline V gene sequence: CDR1 SQVTM, CDR2 ANQGSEA.

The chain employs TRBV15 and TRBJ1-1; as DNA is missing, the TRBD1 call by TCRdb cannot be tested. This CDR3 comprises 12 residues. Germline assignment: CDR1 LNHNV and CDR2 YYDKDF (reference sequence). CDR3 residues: CATSSDRGEAFF. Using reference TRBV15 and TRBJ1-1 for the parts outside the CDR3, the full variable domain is DAMVIQNPRYQVTQFGKPVTLSCSQTLNHNVMYWYQQKSSQAPKLLFHYYDKDFNNEADTPDNFQSRRPNTSFCFLDIRSPGLGDTAMYLCATSSDRGEAFFGQGTRLTVV.

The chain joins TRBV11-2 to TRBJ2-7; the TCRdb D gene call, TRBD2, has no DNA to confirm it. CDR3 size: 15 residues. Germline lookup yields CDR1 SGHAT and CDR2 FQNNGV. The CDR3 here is CASSHPSGGNYEQYF. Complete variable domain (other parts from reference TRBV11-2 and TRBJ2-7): EAGVAQSPRYKIIEKRQSVAFWCNPISGHATLYWYQQILGQGPKLLIQFQNNGVVDDSQLPKDRFSAERLKGVDSTLKIQPAKLEDSAVYLCASSHPSGGNYEQYFGPGTRLTVT.